The clone carrying this T cell receptor beta chain was counted ten times or more. This sample is part of a study of regulatory T cells in long-lasting Graves disease. Time point of the sample: newly diagnosed GD, antithyroid drugs for less than 3 months. The authors made the TCR library using RNA they extracted from PBMCs. The V and J ends lost 3 bases and 5 bases respectively, with 17 bases between them. This CDR3 has 15 amino acids. Germline V gives CDR1 KGHSH, CDR2 LQKENI. Both iRepertoire HTBI primers and Arm-PCR of CDR3 regions were used to build the TCR beta libraries. TCRdb fed the multiplex PCR reads into MiXCR, producing one record per CDR3 protein. The sample comprises more than 300,000 distinct CDR3 sequences, roughly 16% of which are singletons, and roughly a fifth rests with the top ten. These sequences were also reported in another study, on T cells in Graves' hyperthyroidism and ophthalmopathy. From that study: In making diagnoses, clinical symptoms, serum thyroxine and TRAb, thyroid ultrasound and orbital computed tomography were all used.

The sequence was obtained from a woman aged 18-29 years with Graves disease. The rearrangement uses TRBV18 and TRBJ2-7, with D possibly being TRBD1 (6 bases). The sample in question was peripheral blood mononuclear cells (PBMCs), obtained at new diagnosis, from a patient treated with antithyroid drugs. The CDR3 region is CASSPSRDIRHEQYF. The CDR3 DNA reads as TGTGCCAGCTCACCTTCCCGGGACATTCGTCACGAGCAGTACTTC.